This TCR beta chain was captured in a study of blood T cell repertoires in COVID-19. Across the study: Italy, Spain and the United States were the sources of the convalescent and acute COVID-19 samples. PBMCs, B-cell-depleted T cells, or T cells provided the cDNA or gDNA that made up the material.

The CDR3 contains 15 residues. The germline CDR1 and CDR2 sequences are PRHDT and FYEKMQ (reference sequence). Trimming shortened V by 2 bases and J by 0 bases, and 8 bases separated the two germline ends. Original processing notes: Amplification with reference gene primers provided the estimates of nucleated cell counts. TCRdb's table, derived via immunoSEQ multiplex PCR, lists solely in-frame clones and lacks some. For V, J and clone size, that table is used; D and trimming come from the DNA. The table shows hundreds of thousands of clones, with 83% occurring only once. This receptor was taken from a woman in her 30s with COVID-19, enrolled during active disease. Sample: peripheral blood. The chain is built from TRBV13 and TRBJ2-4; D not resolved. The DNA of the CDR3 is TGTGCCAGCAGCTTACGTGGCTTAGCCAAAAACATTCAGTACTTC. Translation: CASSLRGLAKNIQYF.